This T cell receptor gamma chain was recovered during a study of Vδ1+ human thymocytes. Study-level points and caveats: Thymic TRG and TRD repertoires appeared highly polyclonal, with Gaussian CDR3 length distributions.

The table lists this clone with a few counts. Its antigen is unknown. Sequences come from RNA converted to cDNA by reverse transcription. The CDR3 regions were amplified by multiplex PCR from V-gene primers to a constant-region primer. TCRdb processed the multiplex PCR reads again with the CATT caller. Of 25,000 to 35,000 gamma-chain clones listed, about a fifth are singletons. Germline V CDR1 and CDR2: EGSNGY, YDSYNSKV. V was clipped by 1 base and J by 6 bases; unmatched bases: 9. This CDR3 has 14 amino acids. The sequenced sample was Vdelta1+ gamma-delta thymocytes from the thymus. Documented subset: FACS-sorted CD3+ TCRalphabeta- TCRVdelta1+ TCRVdelta2- thymocytes. The receptor was derived from a boy less than two years old who had congenital heart surgery. V and J are TRGV2 and TRGJ1 or TRGJ2. The CDR3, as DNA: TGTGCCACCTGGGACGGCCAATTGGCTTATAAGAAACTCTTT. Translation: CATWDGQLAYKKLF.